The 18 T cell receptor beta chains in this list originate from one sample, sequenced in a study of technical replicates of blood from several donors. TCRdb's copy holds only in-frame clones and misses some; the assay was immunoSEQ multiplex PCR. In the table there are about 72,000 clones, over 85% of which are singletons. Sequenced input: T cells isolated from PBMCs. These receptors were collected from a human donor in good health.

The CDR3 region is CASSIFTSGIETQYF. The CDR3 bases are TGTGCCAGCAGTATTTTCACTAGCGGGATAGAGACCCAGTACTTC. The chain combines TRBV27 with TRBJ2-5; 10 bases map to TRBD2. Germline CDR1 and CDR2: MNHEY and SMNVEV (reference sequence). This CDR3 comprises 15 residues. V dropped 5 bases and J dropped 4; count of bases not matched to a gene: 7.

This clone has just a few counts. V and J are TRBV2 and TRBJ1-2, with TRBD1 matching over 7 bases. The CDR3 is 13 amino acids. Unmatched junction bases numbered 7, after V lost 4 bases and J lost 8 bases. CDR1 SNHLY and CDR2 FYNNEI come from the germline V gene. The CDR3 loop is CASSVAGGLGYTF. DNA for the CDR3: TGTGCCAGCAGTGTGGCAGGGGGTTTAGGCTACACCTTC.

The CDR3 region has the DNA TGTGCCAGCTCACCACCGAGGGGACAGGGGGATTCAGAGACCCAGTACTTC. This encodes CASSPPRGQGDSETQYF. V and J are TRBV18 and TRBJ2-5; 11 bases fit TRBD1. Trimming took 0 bases from V and 4 from J; bases not matched to a gene: 7. From germline, CDR1 is KGHSH and CDR2 LQKENI. CDR3 length: 17 amino acids.

This clone is a singleton in its sample. The genes are TRBV5-6 and TRBJ2-2; 7 bases are shared with TRBD2. This CDR3 spans 16 amino acids. V trimming: 0 bases; J trimming: 3 bases; junction bases outside the gene matches: 5. Germline CDR1 SGHDT, CDR2 YYEEEE. The CDR3 DNA reads as TGTGCCAGCAGCTTGGAACTAGCGAGATACACCGGGGAGCTGTTTTTT. Residues: CASSLELARYTGELFF.

This rearrangement joins TRBV10-1 to TRBJ1-2; maybe TRBD1 (6 bases). This CDR3 comprises 13 residues. V dropped 2 bases and J dropped 4 bases, with 8 bases sitting between them. Germline lookup yields CDR1 WNHNN and CDR2 SYGVQD (reference sequence). CDR3 coding DNA: TGCGCCAGCAGTGAGACAGGGACCTATGGCTACACCTTC. It yields the protein CASSETGTYGYTF.

V usage is TRBV19 and J usage is TRBJ1-4, with D possibly TRBD1 on 5 matching bases. There are 15 residues in the CDR3. Between the trimmed V and J ends, which lost 0 bases and 7 bases, there was a span of 12 bases. In germline, CDR1 is LNHDA, CDR2 SQIVND (reference sequence). In DNA, the CDR3 is TGTGCCAGTAGTATAGACCGGGGGAGGGGTGAAAAACTGTTTTTT. Translated, it gives CASSIDRGRGEKLFF.

The rearrangement uses TRBV2 and TRBJ2-2; 11 bases are shared with TRBD2. Trimming took 2 bases from V and 5 from J; bases not matched to a gene: 4. CDR1 is SNHLY and CDR2 is FYNNEI in the germline V gene. This CDR3 spans 16 amino acids. CDR3 loop: CASSELAGGTTGELFF. Written as DNA, the CDR3 is TGTGCCAGCAGTGAACTAGCGGGAGGAACAACCGGGGAGCTGTTTTTT.

The chain uses TRBV10-3 and TRBJ2-7; TRBD2 might be the D (5 bases). The CDR3 sequence is 11 residues long. Germline V gene lookup returns CDR1 ENHRY and CDR2 SYGVKD. The CDR3 bases are TGTGCACTACCGGAGGCCCTCGAGCAGTACTTC. This codes for CALPEALEQYF.

The chain carries TRBV4-3 and TRBJ2-3; 7 bases align to TRBD1. CDR3 length: 15 amino acids. J was trimmed by 4 bases and V by 0 bases; bases with no gene match: 4. Germline V gene data show CDR1 as LGHNA and CDR2 as YSLEER. The CDR3 sequence is CASSQDRGTADTQYF. The CDR3 DNA sequence: TGCGCCAGCAGCCAAGATCGTGGGACAGCAGATACGCAGTATTTT.

The J gene is TRBJ2-1, the V gene TRBV5-4; 7 bases map to TRBD2. The CDR3 contains 16 residues. CDR1 SGHNT and CDR2 YYREEE come from the germline V gene (reference sequence). The V and J ends lost 0 bases and 5 bases, in that order; junction bases with no gene match: 8. The CDR3 bases are TGTGCCAGCAGCTTGGCCGGGGGAGGGCTAAACAATGAGCAGTTCTTC. Translated: CASSLAGGGLNNEQFF.

The chain uses TRBV2 and TRBJ2-2; 15 bases align to TRBD2. The V segment lost 7 bases and the J segment 4 bases; nucleotides outside the gene matches: 4. Looked up from germline, CDR1 is SNHLY and CDR2 is FYNNEI. The CDR3 has 16 amino acids. The CDR3 DNA reads TGTGCCAGCACTGGACTAGCGGGAGGGATCACCGGGGAGCTGTTTTTT. Its translation is CASTGLAGGITGELFF. Full variable domain (rest looked up from reference TRBV2 and TRBJ2-2): EPEVTQTPSHQVTQMGQEVILRCVPISNHLYFYWYRQILGQKVEFLVSFYNNEISEKSEIFDDQFSVERPDGSNFTLKIRSTKLEDSAMYFCASTGLAGGITGELFFGEGSRLTVL.

V usage is TRBV5-4 and J usage is TRBJ2-1; 12 bases match TRBD2. Trimming cost V 0 bases and J 2 bases; bases outside gene matches: 0. The CDR3 loop spans 16 amino acids. CDR1 is SGHNT, CDR2 YYREEE, per germline (reference sequence). CDR3 in DNA: TGTGCCAGCAGCTTGGGACTAGCGGGAGCCTACAATGAGCAGTTCTTC. Amino acids: CASSLGLAGAYNEQFF.

This chain links TRBV6-1 with TRBJ2-3; TRBD2 agrees at 12 bases. CDR1 is MNHNS, CDR2 SASEGT, per germline. This CDR3 has 17 residues. V was pared by 3 bases and J by 3 bases, with 7 bases of the junction left unmatched. The CDR3 DNA sequence: TGTGCCAGCAGTGACAGACTAGCGGGAGAGGTGACAGATACGCAGTATTTT. Translated: CASSDRLAGEVTDTQYF.

The V call is TRBV7-3, the J call TRBJ2-3, with D possibly TRBD2 on 6 matching bases. This CDR3 has 15 amino acids. The germline V gene has CDR1 SGHTA and CDR2 FQGTGA. The ends were cut back, 2 bases at V and 2 bases at J, with 11 bases in the middle. CDR3 bases: TGTGCCAGCAGCTTACGGGGGTCCTTCACAGATACGCAGTATTTT. Translating it yields CASSLRGSFTDTQYF.

V is TRBV19 and J is TRBJ2-1, with TRBD2 identical over 9 bases. CDR3 size: 16 residues. Germline trimming cut 4 bases from V and 5 bases from J; bases unmatched to any gene: 9. Germline CDR1 is LNHDA and CDR2 is SQIVND (reference sequence). The CDR3 DNA sequence: TGTGCCAGTAGTAAAAATAGGGCGGGAGGGGACAATGAGCAGTTCTTC. Its translation: CASSKNRAGGDNEQFF.

This rearrangement joins TRBV7-9 to TRBJ1-1, with a tentative D call TRBD1 (5 bases). Trimming stripped 5 bases from V and 7 bases from J, with 14 bases between. CDR3 length: 13 residues. Germline CDR1 is SEHNR and CDR2 is FQNEAQ (reference sequence). CDR3 loop: CASSATGIIEAFF. The CDR3 coding sequence is TGTGCCAGCAGCGCCACAGGCATAATTGAAGCTTTCTTT.

The chain employs TRBV19 and TRBJ1-1, with 7 bases matching TRBD1. The germline CDR1 and CDR2 sequences are LNHDA and SQIVND (reference sequence). The length of the CDR3 is 17 residues. V trimming: 4 bases; J trimming: 4 bases; junction bases outside the gene matches: 15. This CDR3 is CASSNRGGRGFVTEAFF. The CDR3 DNA follows: TGTGCCAGTAGTAACCGGGGAGGCAGGGGGTTTGTCACTGAAGCTTTCTTT.

The V call is TRBV29-1, the J call TRBJ2-7; 9 nucleotides match TRBD1. Germline CDR1 and CDR2: SQVTM and ANQGSEA. V lost 4 bases to trimming and J lost 5 bases; unmatched junction nucleotides: 3. The CDR3 is made up of 12 amino acids. CDR3 sequence reads: CSVGTGVHEQYF. CDR3 bases: TGCAGCGTTGGGACAGGGGTGCACGAGCAGTACTTC.